A selection of T cell receptor beta chains follows, all from one sample in a study of blood T cell repertoires in COVID-19. Profiled with immunoSEQ multiplex PCR; TCRdb holds only in-frame clones, not every one. This sample has about 220,000 clones, with approximately 80% found just once. Material for sequencing was peripheral blood. The source of these receptors is a woman aged 55-69 years who had recovered from COVID-19. Both conserved end residues are part of each CDR3. Size is stated for part of the rows, as once, few or many counts, or as a class when the clone is expanded.

CASSVSRGGNNEQFF,TRBV9,.,TRBJ2-1
CAISEVTGNLDEQYF,TRBV10-3,.,TRBJ2-7
CASSPGGTTGNTIYF,TRBV11-3,.,TRBJ1-3
CASSHLAGKQETQYF,TRBV4-1,.,TRBJ2-5
CASRQRGGASYNEQFF,TRBV2,.,TRBJ2-1
CASIGTSGGANTGELFF,TRBV21-1,.,TRBJ2-2
CASRGSSNQPQHF,TRBV18,.,TRBJ1-5
CASSYSGLAGGYEQFF,TRBV6-2/TRBV6-3,few,TRBJ2-1
CASSYTGRNQPQHF,TRBV6-7,few,TRBJ1-5
CASRDREASGNTIYF,TRBV6-5,once,TRBJ1-3
CASSQGGVADSSYEQYF,TRBV4-1,.,TRBJ2-7
CASSQTRDLGDTQYF,TRBV4-1,once,TRBJ2-3
CASSSGTSGGEETQYF,TRBV5-1,.,TRBJ2-5
CATSDSHEQYF,TRBV6-5,.,TRBJ2-7
CATSRDVTEGYQPQHF,TRBV15,.,TRBJ1-5
CASSPPAGKDTGELFF,TRBV18,.,TRBJ2-2
CASGALVWGSNEKLFF,TRBV27,.,TRBJ1-4
CASSQNRRSYEQYF,TRBV6-6,.,TRBJ2-7
CATSESGGRIGELFF,TRBV24-1,.,TRBJ2-2
CASRYSGELFF,TRBV2,.,TRBJ2-2
CSTYSNTQYF,TRBV29-1,.,TRBJ2-3
CATSDLGGRSTEAFF,TRBV24-1,.,TRBJ1-1
CASSPPAGRDNEQFF,TRBV18,once,TRBJ2-1
CASNPSGGRIEAFF,TRBV2,.,TRBJ1-1
CASSTESYNSPLHF,TRBV4-1,.,TRBJ1-6
CASSDTPQTPNYGYTF,TRBV6-4,.,TRBJ1-2